The T cell receptor (beta chain) described here comes from a study of control samples from healthy donors and cancer patients. Germline values: CDR1 ENHRY, CDR2 SYGVKD. The CDR3 is 14 residues long. J gave up 3 bases and V 7 bases, and 8 bases lay outside the gene matches. Here immunoSEQ multiplex PCR was the method, and the copy in TCRdb shows in-frame clones only, minus some. The sample carries 170,000 or so clones, about nine tenths recorded once. The sequence came from a woman in her forties in good health. The V and J genes are TRBV10-3 and TRBJ1-1; TRBD1 aligns across 7 bases. Sequencing was performed on blood. CDR3 loop: CAITKTGSDTEAFF. Here the CDR3 DNA reads TGTGCCATCACCAAGACAGGGTCGGACACTGAAGCTTTCTTT.